This TCR beta chain was captured by sequencing in a study of blood T cell repertoires in COVID-19. Those enrolled, adults aged roughly 18 to 90 years, came from about two dozen US areas. Cohorts were assigned according to the clinical history that participants reported. Trimming at V came to 5 bases and at J to 6 bases, leaving 4 bases not matched to a gene. Germline CDR1 is SGHRS and CDR2 is YFSETQ. The CDR3 is 13 amino acids. This clone has just a few counts. Assay used: immunoSEQ multiplex PCR; TCRdb lists only in-frame clones, some missing. The data hold approximately 250,000 clones, with 85% observed a single time.

The genes are TRBV5-1 and TRBJ2-7, with TRBD1 matching 11 bases. The sequenced material came from PBMCs or T cells enriched from blood (not recorded which). This TCR came from a woman between 45 and 65 years old with acute COVID-19. CDR3 sequence reads: CASSTGTGGEQYF. The CDR3 DNA is TGCGCCAGCAGTACAGGGACAGGGGGCGAGCAGTACTTC.